This TCR beta chain was retrieved from a study of blood T cell repertoires in COVID-19. In the study overall: Researchers got acute and convalescent COVID-19 samples from the United States, Italy and Spain.

In germline, CDR1 is MNHEY, CDR2 SVGEGT. V was pared by 2 bases and J by 4 bases, with 18 bases between. CDR3 size: 17 residues. TCRdb's copy holds only in-frame clones and misses some; the assay was immunoSEQ multiplex PCR. Among some 64,000 clones listed, approximately 70% were seen once. J is TRBJ1-3 and V is TRBV6-2 or TRBV6-3; no firm D call. This receptor was identified in a woman aged 55-70 years who had been exposed to COVID-19. The sample comprised PBMCs or T cells enriched from blood (not recorded which). The CDR3 region is CASSYLASTTLGNTIYF. The CDR3 DNA reads as TGTGCCAGCAGTTACCTCGCCAGCACGACTCTCGGAAACACCATATATTTT.